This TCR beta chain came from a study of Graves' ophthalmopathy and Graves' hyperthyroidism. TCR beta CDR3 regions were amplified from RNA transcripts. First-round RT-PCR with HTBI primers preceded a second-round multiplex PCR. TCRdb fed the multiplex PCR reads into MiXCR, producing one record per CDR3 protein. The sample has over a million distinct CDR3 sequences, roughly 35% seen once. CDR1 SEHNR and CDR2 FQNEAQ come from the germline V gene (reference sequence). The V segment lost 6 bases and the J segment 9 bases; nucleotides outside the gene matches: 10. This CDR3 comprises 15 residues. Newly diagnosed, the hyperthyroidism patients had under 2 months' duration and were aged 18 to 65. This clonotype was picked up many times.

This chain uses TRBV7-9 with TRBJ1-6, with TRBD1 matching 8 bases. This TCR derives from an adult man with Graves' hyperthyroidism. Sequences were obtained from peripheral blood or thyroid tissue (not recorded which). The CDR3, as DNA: TGTGCCAGCAGAGACTCAGGGGGCCCCAGTTCACCCCTCCACTTT. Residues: CASRDSGGPSSPLHF.